This T cell receptor beta chain was observed in a study of T cell repertoires in aging, cancer and after chemotherapy. General study results and limits: Age-matched healthy donors had significantly more diverse, less clonal blood TCR repertoires than untreated cancer patients. Rebound thymic output was suggested by rising median generation probability during chemotherapy in each cancer cohort. In healthy donors, age-related TCR diversity loss mainly reflected lost richness.

Rearranged V-D-J TRB sequences were amplified with a mixed TRB-A/B primer pool. TCRdb re-derived calls from the multiplex PCR reads in MiXCR, one entry per CDR3 protein. The repertoire consists of a few thousand distinct CDR3 sequences, with roughly 40% occurring once and the leading ten covering almost 50%. Germline assignment: CDR1 SGHDT and CDR2 YYEEEE. The V end was cut by 4 bases, the J end by 6 bases, with 17 bases between. The CDR3 contains 15 residues. As concerns this clonotype: Its antigen remains unidentified.

Amplification of TCR beta used genomic DNA extracted from peripheral blood. The chain is built from TRBV5-6 and TRBJ2-1; TRBD1 might be the D (7 bases). This TCR derives from a human donor in good health. The sequenced material came from blood. CDR3 in amino acids: CASSIVRRGRNEQFF. The CDR3 bases are TGTGCCAGCAGCATAGTGCGGAGGGGGCGCAATGAGCAGTTCTTC.